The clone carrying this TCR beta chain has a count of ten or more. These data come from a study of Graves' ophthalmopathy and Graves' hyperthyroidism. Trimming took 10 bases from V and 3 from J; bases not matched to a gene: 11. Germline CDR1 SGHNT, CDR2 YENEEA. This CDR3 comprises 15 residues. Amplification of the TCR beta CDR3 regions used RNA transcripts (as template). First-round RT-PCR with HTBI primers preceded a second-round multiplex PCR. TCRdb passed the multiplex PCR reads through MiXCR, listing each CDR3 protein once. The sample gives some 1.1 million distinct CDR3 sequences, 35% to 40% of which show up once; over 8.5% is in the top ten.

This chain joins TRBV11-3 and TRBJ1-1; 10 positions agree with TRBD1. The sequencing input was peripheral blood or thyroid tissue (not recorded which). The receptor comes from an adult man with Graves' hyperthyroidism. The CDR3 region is CATTARQGADTEAFF. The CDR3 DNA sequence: TGTGCCACTACTGCTCGACAGGGGGCGGACACTGAAGCTTTCTTT.